A selection of T cell receptor beta chains follows, all from one sample in a study of blood T cell repertoires in COVID-19. Produced via immunoSEQ multiplex PCR; TCRdb's table is partial and in-frame only. The sample gives about 210,000 clones, roughly 84% of which show up once; roughly 5% is in the top ten. The sample consisted of peripheral blood. Receptors were obtained from a woman of 80 years or more with acute or convalescent COVID-19. The CDR3 runs from the conserved cysteine through the conserved F or W. The order of the fields is J gene, D gene, clone size, V gene, CDR3 DNA, CDR3 protein. D genes are given only for firm matches. Some rows mark clone size as missing; the rest say once, few, many or name a class of expanded clone.

J: TRBJ2-1
D: TRBD2
size: .
V: TRBV7-2
DNA: TGTGCCAGCAGCTTTTTCCTAGCGGGAGGGCCAGGGAATGAGCAGTTCTTC
CDR3: CASSFFLAGGPGNEQFF

J: TRBJ2-1
D: TRBD2
size: .
V: TRBV7-2
DNA: TGTGCCAGCAGCTTATCACCAGCGGGAGTTGTCAATGAGCAGTTCTTC
CDR3: CASSLSPAGVVNEQFF

J: TRBJ2-3
D: .
size: .
V: TRBV20-1
DNA: TGCAGTGCTAGTTCCAGGGAAAGCACAGATACGCAGTATTTT
CDR3: CSASSRESTDTQYF

J: TRBJ2-2
D: .
size: .
V: TRBV21-1
DNA: TGTGCCAGCAGCAAGGGACAGGGGACGATTAAGGACACCGGGGAGCTGTTTTTT
CDR3: CASSKGQGTIKDTGELFF

J: TRBJ2-1
D: TRBD2
size: .
V: TRBV5-4
DNA: TGTGCCAGCAGGTCGGGAGGGACTAGCGGGAGTAATGAGCAGTTCTTC
CDR3: CASRSGGTSGSNEQFF

J: TRBJ1-1
D: .
size: .
V: TRBV7-9
DNA: TGTGCCAGCAGCTTAGGATCTAGCCGGGCTTTCTTT
CDR3: CASSLGSSRAFF

J: TRBJ2-5
D: TRBD1
size: .
V: TRBV14
DNA: TGTGCCAGCAGCCCCTCAGGGGGCTTTCGAGAGACCCAGTACTTC
CDR3: CASSPSGGFRETQYF

J: TRBJ2-5
D: TRBD2
size: .
V: TRBV28
DNA: TGTGCCAGCAGTTTATGGGGCACTAGCGGTCGGGAGACCCAGTACTTC
CDR3: CASSLWGTSGRETQYF

J: TRBJ1-1
D: .
size: .
V: TRBV4-3
DNA: TGCGCCAGCAGCCAACTCTTCGGGAACACTGAAGCTTTCTTT
CDR3: CASSQLFGNTEAFF

J: TRBJ1-2
D: TRBD1
size: .
V: TRBV2
DNA: TGTGCCAGCAGTATCGGACAGGGCGATGGCTACACCTTC
CDR3: CASSIGQGDGYTF

J: TRBJ2-5
D: TRBD1
size: .
V: TRBV5-1
DNA: TGCGCCAGCAGCCCGGGACAGGGGTGGGAGACCCAGTACTTC
CDR3: CASSPGQGWETQYF

J: TRBJ1-2
D: .
size: .
V: TRBV28
DNA: TGTGCCAGCAGTTGGGGGGGCTATGGCTACACCTTC
CDR3: CASSWGGYGYTF

J: TRBJ1-3
D: .
size: .
V: TRBV6-5
DNA: TGTGCCAGCAGTTACTCGAGGCGGGGACGTGGAAACACCATATATTTT
CDR3: CASSYSRRGRGNTIYF

J: TRBJ2-2
D: .
size: .
V: TRBV5-6
DNA: TGTGCCAGCACCCTGGGCGCTAGCCCTTACCTGAACACCGGGGAGCTGTTTTTT
CDR3: CASTLGASPYLNTGELFF

J: TRBJ2-7
D: .
size: once
V: TRBV7-2
DNA: TGTGCCAGCAGCTTAGTGGACAGATTTTCCTACGAGCAGTACTTC
CDR3: CASSLVDRFSYEQYF

J: TRBJ1-2
D: .
size: few
V: TRBV6-6
DNA: TGTGCCAGCAGTTACTCGACAGAGAACTATGGCTACACCTTC
CDR3: CASSYSTENYGYTF

J: TRBJ1-4
D: .
size: .
V: TRBV5-1
DNA: TGCGCCAGCAGCTTGGCCGTGTCGGGTAATGAAAAACTGTTTTTT
CDR3: CASSLAVSGNEKLFF

J: TRBJ2-7
D: TRBD1
size: .
V: TRBV6-5
DNA: TGTGCCAGCAGCCTCCAGACAGGGGACTACGAGCAGTACTTC
CDR3: CASSLQTGDYEQYF

J: TRBJ2-5
D: .
size: .
V: TRBV15
DNA: TGTGCCACCAGCAGCTCCCCCCGAGAGACCCAGTACTTC
CDR3: CATSSSPRETQYF

J: TRBJ1-1
D: .
size: .
V: TRBV2
DNA: TGTGCCAGCAGTTCGGAGATGGGGAACACTGAAGCTTTCTTT
CDR3: CASSSEMGNTEAFF

J: TRBJ2-4
D: TRBD1
size: .
V: TRBV2
DNA: TGTGCCAGCAGTGTAACCGGGACAGGGTTGAACATTCAGTACTTC
CDR3: CASSVTGTGLNIQYF

J: TRBJ1-3
D: TRBD1
size: .
V: TRBV28
DNA: TGTGCCAGCGGTTATGGGACAGGGAGCTCTGGAAACACCATATATTTT
CDR3: CASGYGTGSSGNTIYF

J: TRBJ1-2
D: TRBD1
size: .
V: TRBV7-3
DNA: TGTGCCAGCAGCCTAATGGGACAGACGACTAGCTATGGCTACACCTTC
CDR3: CASSLMGQTTSYGYTF

J: TRBJ2-1
D: .
size: .
V: TRBV11-2
DNA: TGTGCCAGCAGCTTAGAGGGGAATAGGGGGGGCTACAATGAGCAGTTCTTC
CDR3: CASSLEGNRGGYNEQFF

J: TRBJ2-5
D: .
size: .
V: TRBV29-1
DNA: TGCAGCGTACGACAGGTCCAAGAGACCCAGTACTTC
CDR3: CSVRQVQETQYF

J: TRBJ1-2
D: .
size: .
V: TRBV5-4
DNA: TGTGCCAGCAGCTTTGACAGGCTCGGCTACACCTTC
CDR3: CASSFDRLGYTF

J: TRBJ2-2
D: TRBD2
size: .
V: TRBV9
DNA: TGTGCCAGCAGCAGAGGGAGGGTGAACACCGGGGAGCTGTTTTTT
CDR3: CASSRGRVNTGELFF

J: TRBJ1-6
D: TRBD1
size: .
V: TRBV7-9
DNA: TGTGCCAGCAGCTTAGGACAGGGGTTTAATTCACCCCTCCACTTT
CDR3: CASSLGQGFNSPLHF

J: TRBJ1-4
D: .
size: .
V: TRBV5-6
DNA: TGTGCCAGCAGCTTGGCAGGGGCTAATGAAAAACTGTTTTTT
CDR3: CASSLAGANEKLFF

J: TRBJ2-3
D: TRBD2
size: .
V: TRBV7-2
DNA: TGTGCCAGCAGCTTAGGACTAGCAAGTGTCGATACGCAGTATTTT
CDR3: CASSLGLASVDTQYF

J: TRBJ2-2
D: .
size: .
V: TRBV19
DNA: TGTGCCAGTACCCCGTCGGGTACGGACTACACCGGGGAGCTGTTTTTT
CDR3: CASTPSGTDYTGELFF

J: TRBJ2-5
D: TRBD1
size: few
V: TRBV10-3
DNA: TGTGCCGTCGGGACAGGGAGTCAGGAGACCCAGTACTTC
CDR3: CAVGTGSQETQYF

J: TRBJ1-2
D: .
size: .
V: TRBV7-9
DNA: TGTGCCAGCAGCTTGAGAGGGTCAGACGCTGGCTACACCTTC
CDR3: CASSLRGSDAGYTF

J: TRBJ2-7
D: TRBD1
size: .
V: TRBV9
DNA: TGTGCCAGCAGCGCGGACAGGGGTGGAGGCGAGCAGTACTTC
CDR3: CASSADRGGGEQYF

J: TRBJ1-6
D: .
size: .
V: TRBV5-1
DNA: TGCGCCAGCAGCTTGGACAGGAGCTCCTATAATTCACCCCTCCACTTT
CDR3: CASSLDRSSYNSPLHF

J: TRBJ2-3
D: .
size: .
V: TRBV6-2/TRBV6-3
DNA: TGTGCCAGCAGTTACTCCAGGGCGGAGAGTTACACAGATACGCAGTATTTT
CDR3: CASSYSRAESYTDTQYF

J: TRBJ1-2
D: .
size: .
V: TRBV11-1
DNA: TGTGCCAGCAGCCGAACCGGGAGGAACTATGGCTACACCTTC
CDR3: CASSRTGRNYGYTF

J: TRBJ2-7
D: .
size: .
V: TRBV9
DNA: TGTGCCAGCAGCGTAGAGAGCTTGTGGGAGAAGTACGACGAGCAGTACTTC
CDR3: CASSVESLWEKYDEQYF

J: TRBJ1-5
D: .
size: .
V: TRBV27
DNA: TGTGCCAGCAGTTTATTTCGTCCGGGGGGTGGTCAGCCCCAGCATTTT
CDR3: CASSLFRPGGGQPQHF

J: TRBJ2-1
D: TRBD2
size: .
V: TRBV7-2
DNA: TGTGCCAGCAGCTTAGCGACTAGCTACGTATACAATGAGCAGTTCTTC
CDR3: CASSLATSYVYNEQFF

J: TRBJ1-4
D: .
size: .
V: TRBV5-1
DNA: TGCGCCAGCATGCGTTCCGGACAGAATGAAAAACTGTTTTTT
CDR3: CASMRSGQNEKLFF

J: TRBJ2-7
D: .
size: .
V: TRBV6-5
DNA: TGTGCCAGCAGCCGACCGGGGAACTACGAGCAGTACTTC
CDR3: CASSRPGNYEQYF

J: TRBJ1-4
D: TRBD1
size: .
V: TRBV6-5
DNA: TGTGCCAGCAGAAGACAGGGGGTTGAAAAACTGTTTTTT
CDR3: CASRRQGVEKLFF

J: TRBJ1-1
D: TRBD1
size: .
V: TRBV7-6
DNA: TGTGCCAGCACCCCCCGACAGGGGGCCACTGAAGCTTTCTTT
CDR3: CASTPRQGATEAFF